The rows below give T cell receptor beta chains drawn from one sample of a study of shared clonotypes between healthy human individuals. Clones were sequenced by immunoSEQ multiplex PCR, and TCRdb holds only the in-frame ones, with some missing. The sample carries millions of clones, approximately 93% recorded once. The sample consisted of naive CD4+ T cells from PBMCs. These receptors were collected from a man between 18 and 35 years old in good health. Some clones in this sample may be carry-over from other donors' samples. The CDR3 runs from the conserved cysteine through the conserved F or W. The D gene is left open where the match is weak. Clone size is stated in some rows and not others, as once, few, many or a class when expanded.

>TRBJ1-1|-|TRBV18|few
TGTGCCAGCTTCCAAGTAATGAACACTGAAGCTTTCTTT
CASFQVMNTEAFF
>TRBJ1-1|-|TRBV18|-
TGTGCCAGCTCACCGAGGGAGAGCACTGAAGCTTTCTTT
CASSPRESTEAFF
>TRBJ2-7|TRBD1|TRBV19|-
TGTGCCAGTAGTAGCCTCTTGACAGGGGCCTACGAGCAGTACTTC
CASSSLLTGAYEQYF
>TRBJ2-7|TRBD2|TRBV7-6|-
TGTGCCAGCAGCTTAGATGGGTTAGCGGGAGCTCTATCCTCCTCTTACGAGCAGTACTTC
CASSLDGLAGALSSSYEQYF
>TRBJ2-7|-|TRBV2|-
TGTGCCAGCAGAAATTGGGGAGGGGGCTACGAGCAGTACTTC
CASRNWGGGYEQYF
>TRBJ2-3|TRBD1|TRBV12-5|-
TGTGCTAGTGGCCCGGGACAGCGCACAGATACGCAGTATTTT
CASGPGQRTDTQYF
>TRBJ1-1|TRBD1|TRBV18|-
TGTGCCAGCTCACCACAGGGGGCGGTCACTGAAGCTTTCTTT
CASSPQGAVTEAFF
>TRBJ1-1|-|TRBV10-2|-
TGCGCCAGCAGTGACCCGCCTACCTCGGCGAATGAAGCTTTCTTT
CASSDPPTSANEAFF
>TRBJ2-5|TRBD2|TRBV5-1|-
TGCGCCAGCAGCCCCCGGGGGGGTAACCAAGAGACCCAGTACTTC
CASSPRGGNQETQYF
>TRBJ2-1|-|TRBV11-3|-
TGTGCCAGCAGCTTATCCACCTACAATGAGCAGTTCTTC
CASSLSTYNEQFF
>TRBJ2-7|-|TRBV18|-
TGTGCCAGCTCACCACCAGGGAGGAACGAGCAGTACTTC
CASSPPGRNEQYF
>TRBJ1-2|TRBD1|TRBV28|once
TGTGCCAGCAGCTCACAAGGGGGCAGGGTTGGCTTC
CASSSQGGRVGF
>TRBJ2-2|-|TRBV9|-
TGTGCCAGCAGCGTAGGTCAGCGAGCGAACACCGGGGAGCTGTTTTTT
CASSVGQRANTGELFF
>TRBJ1-2|TRBD1|TRBV5-1|-
TGCGCCAGCAGCCCGCCGGTAGGGACAGGTGGCTATGGCTACACCTTC
CASSPPVGTGGYGYTF
>TRBJ1-2|-|TRBV27|-
TGTGCCAGCAGTTTATGGGGGGCTTCGAGTGGCTACACCTTC
CASSLWGASSGYTF
>TRBJ1-3|-|TRBV7-2|-
TGTGCCAGCAGCCGCTCCCATTCGTTTATGGCGAGCTCTGGAAACACCATATATTTT
CASSRSHSFMASSGNTIYF
>TRBJ2-1|-|TRBV9|-
TGTGCCAGCAGCAGAAGCGGGAATGAGCAGTTCTTC
CASSRSGNEQFF
>TRBJ2-5|-|TRBV4-2|-
TGTGCCAGCAGCCGCCTAGGGGGGGAACCGGAGACCCAGTACTTC
CASSRLGGEPETQYF
>TRBJ1-1|-|TRBV11-2|-
TGTGCCAGCAGCTTAGGGGAAGTCAGGACTGAAGCTTTCTTT
CASSLGEVRTEAFF
>TRBJ2-2|-|TRBV28|-
TGTGCCAGCAGCTTCACCGAACAGGTTTACACCGGGGAGCTGTTTTTT
CASSFTEQVYTGELFF
>TRBJ2-1|TRBD1|TRBV7-9|-
TGTGCCAGCAGCGAATCACCGGGACAGCTTAACAATGAGCAGTTCTTC
CASSESPGQLNNEQFF
>TRBJ2-3|TRBD2|TRBV7-2|-
TGTGCCAGCAGCCGTAGCGGGAGGGCACCAGATACGCAGTATTTT
CASSRSGRAPDTQYF
>TRBJ2-4|-|TRBV9|once
TGTGCCAGCAGCGTAGTTGGCTCTGGGGGAGACATTCAGTACTTC
CASSVVGSGGDIQYF
>TRBJ2-7|TRBD2|TRBV7-9|-
TGTGCCAGCAGCTTAGGGGTGGCTAGCGGGAACTACGAGCAGTACTTC
CASSLGVASGNYEQYF
>TRBJ2-5|-|TRBV7-2|-
TGTGCCAGCAGCTTAGCTCCACTAATTCAAGAGACCCAGTACTTC
CASSLAPLIQETQYF
>TRBJ2-2|TRBD2|TRBV18|-
TGTGCCAGCGCGAAACAGCGGGAGGGCCCCGGGGAGCTGTTTTTT
CASAKQREGPGELFF
>TRBJ1-2|-|TRBV27|-
TGTGCCAGCAGGGACGGACAGCCTAGCGTTGATGGCTACACCTTC
CASRDGQPSVDGYTF
>TRBJ2-1|TRBD1|TRBV4-1|-
TGCGCCAGCAGCCAAGATACGAAGGACAGGCCTCTGGGCAATGAGCAGTTCTTC
CASSQDTKDRPLGNEQFF
>TRBJ2-5|-|TRBV7-9|-
TGTGCCAGCAGCCGGAAGGCGGGAGAGACCCAGTACTTC
CASSRKAGETQYF
>TRBJ2-7|-|TRBV5-1|-
TGCGCCAGCAGCTTGGGGCCGCCAGGCGAGCAGTACTTC
CASSLGPPGEQYF
>TRBJ2-7|-|TRBV28|-
TGTGCCAGCAGTTCGCCCCTAGTCTCCTCCTCGGAGCAGTACTTC
CASSSPLVSSSEQYF
>TRBJ2-2|-|TRBV21-1|-
TGTGCCAACCCTGGGCAGGGCGACACCGGGGAGCTGTTTTTT
CANPGQGDTGELFF
>TRBJ1-1|-|TRBV13|-
TGTGCCAGCAGCTCCCCTGGGGGGGGCACTGAAGCTTTCTTT
CASSSPGGGTEAFF
>TRBJ2-1|-|TRBV11-3|-
TGTGCCAGCAGCTCCAGGACAGCTTACAATGAGCAGTTCTTC
CASSSRTAYNEQFF
>TRBJ1-2|-|TRBV6-5|few
TGTGCCAGCAGACGTCAGCTCTATGGCTACACCTTC
CASRRQLYGYTF
>TRBJ1-2|-|TRBV6-5|-
TGTGCCAGCAGTTACGGTGGCAGGGTCGGCTATGGCTACACCTTC
CASSYGGRVGYGYTF
>TRBJ1-5|TRBD1|TRBV27|-
TGTGCCAGCAGTTTATCGATGGAGGGACAGATCGGGAGCAATCAGCCCCAGCATTTT
CASSLSMEGQIGSNQPQHF
>TRBJ2-7|TRBD1|TRBV28|-
TGTGCCAGCAGTCAACCGACAGGGGGCTCCCACGAGCAGTACTTC
CASSQPTGGSHEQYF
>TRBJ1-1|-|TRBV19|-
TGTGCCAGTAGTTGGGCAGGGAACACTGAAGCTTTCTTT
CASSWAGNTEAFF
>TRBJ2-7|TRBD2|TRBV28|-
TGTGCCAGCAGGACACGACTAGCTGCCGAGCAGTACTTC
CASRTRLAAEQYF
>TRBJ1-2|-|TRBV10-1|few
TGCGCCAGCAGTGAGTCTACGGGGGGGAGCTTGGATGGCTACACCTTC
CASSESTGGSLDGYTF
>TRBJ1-5|-|TRBV18|-
TGTGCCAGCTCGCCGGGGAGGGCAAATCAGCCCCAGCATTTT
CASSPGRANQPQHF